Each of the 12 T cell receptor beta chains below was sequenced from the same sample in a study of PD-1 blockade in classical Hodgkin lymphoma. All the patients suffered relapse after autologous stem cell transplantation, and brentuximab vedotin exposure differed. The data were produced by immunoSEQ multiplex PCR, yet TCRdb's version contains in-frame clones alone and is incomplete. The sample includes nearly 100,000 clones, around 80% of them seen just once. Sequencing used peripheral blood mononuclear cells (PBMCs), obtained at baseline. Receptors originate from a human donor with classical Hodgkin lymphoma.

This chain connects TRBV7-9 to TRBJ2-6; 7 nucleotides line up with TRBD2. Looked up from germline, CDR1 is SEHNR and CDR2 is FQNEAQ (reference sequence). The CDR3 loop spans 16 amino acids. Trimming removed 1 base from V and 2 bases from J; junction bases left unmatched: 2. Here the CDR3 reads CASSLVAGAGANVLTF. The CDR3 nucleotides read TGTGCCAGCAGCTTAGTGGCGGGGGCTGGGGCCAACGTCCTGACTTTC.

The rearrangement joins TRBV29-1 to TRBJ1-4; weak D call: TRBD1 (5 bases). The germline CDR1 and CDR2 sequences are SQVTM and ANQGSEA. V lost 2 bases and J 6 bases, leaving 10 bases between the germline ends. The length of the CDR3 is 13 residues. CDR3 DNA sequence: TGCAGCGTTGAACAGGGTGGGGATGAAAAACTGTTTTTT. Translation: CSVEQGGDEKLFF.

The V and J genes are TRBV30 and TRBJ2-7; 11 bases map to TRBD2. J gave up 2 bases and V 2 bases, and 2 bases lay outside the gene matches. Germline V gene sequence: CDR1 GTSNPN, CDR2 SVGIG (reference sequence). This CDR3 spans 14 amino acids. Here the CDR3 DNA reads TGTGCCTGGAGTCTTAGCGGGAGGGCCTACGAGCAGTACTTC. Amino acids: CAWSLSGRAYEQYF.

This rearrangement joins TRBV4-2 to TRBJ2-5, with 8 positions matching TRBD1. With V trimmed by 2 bases and J by 4 bases, 3 bases remained unmatched. The CDR3 extends over 14 amino acids. Germline CDR1 reads LGHNA; CDR2 reads YNFKEQ. CDR3 loop: CASSQTGGGETQYF. Written as DNA, the CDR3 is TGTGCCAGCAGCCAAACAGGGGGTGGAGAGACCCAGTACTTC.

The chain has TRBV5-4 and TRBJ2-7; 8 bases are a match to TRBD1. The CDR3 is 16 amino acids. Germline values: CDR1 SGHNT, CDR2 YYREEE (reference sequence). The V segment lost 4 bases and the J segment 3 bases; nucleotides outside the gene matches: 12. CDR3 sequence (DNA): TGTGCCAGCAGCCGCGGGGCGGGACAGGTCGTCTACGAGCAGTACTTC. Its protein is CASSRGAGQVVYEQYF.

This sequence joins TRBV5-4 and TRBJ2-1; D remains ambiguous. Trimming removed 7 bases from V and 1 base from J, with 15 bases in between. This CDR3 region has 15 residues. CDR1 and CDR2 (germline): SGHNT, YYREEE (reference sequence). Here the CDR3 reads CASSPPGPSYNEQFF. As DNA, the CDR3 is TGTGCCAGCTCGCCTCCCGGGCCGTCCTACAATGAGCAGTTCTTC.

The V gene is TRBV6-1, the J gene TRBJ2-3; D not resolved. Germline CDR1 is MNHNS and CDR2 is SASEGT. This CDR3 comprises 12 residues. V shed 7 bases and J shed 6 bases, with 11 bases lying between them. The CDR3 loop is CASTLLGDTQYF. CDR3 sequence (DNA): TGTGCCAGCACTCTCCTCGGGGATACGCAGTATTTT.

This chain links TRBV10-2 with TRBJ1-5, with D uncertain. This CDR3 has 15 residues. Looked up from germline, CDR1 is WSHSY and CDR2 is SAAADI. V was trimmed by 1 base and J by 7 bases, leaving 14 bases between them. CDR3 coding DNA: TGCGCCAGCAGTGAGTTGGCCCCCCCTGGGCAGCCCCAGCATTTT. It encodes CASSELAPPGQPQHF.

This clone has just one count. The chain joins TRBV5-1 to TRBJ2-1; D is ambiguous. This CDR3 has 15 residues. Germline V lookup: CDR1 SGHRS, CDR2 YFSETQ. Trimming pared 0 bases from V and 0 bases from J, leaving 7 bases between. The chain's CDR3 is CASSLAPVSYNEQFF. The CDR3 DNA sequence: TGCGCCAGCAGCTTGGCCCCTGTCTCCTACAATGAGCAGTTCTTC.

The sample holds a few counts of this clone. The chain uses TRBV19 and TRBJ1-2; D perhaps matches TRBD1 (6 bases). CDR3 length: 13 amino acids. Trimming pared 9 bases from V and 3 bases from J, leaving 14 bases between. The germline V gene has CDR1 LNHDA and CDR2 SQIVND (reference sequence). CDR3 in amino acids: CASTNRAYYGYTF. The CDR3 DNA reads TGTGCCAGCACTAACAGGGCGTACTATGGCTACACCTTC.

This sequence joins TRBV18 and TRBJ2-5, with D possibly matching TRBD1 (5 bases). There are 14 residues in the CDR3. The ends were cut back, 2 bases at V and 4 bases at J, with 11 bases in the middle. Germline V gene sequence: CDR1 KGHSH, CDR2 LQKENI. The CDR3 sequence is CASSPMTVPETQYF. For the CDR3, the DNA is TGTGCCAGCTCACCAATGACAGTGCCAGAGACCCAGTACTTC.

J is TRBJ1-2 and V is TRBV18, with D uncertain. Trimming removed 2 bases from V and 8 bases from J, with 18 bases in between. Germline lookup yields CDR1 KGHSH and CDR2 LQKENI. The CDR3 extends over 15 amino acids. CDR3 protein: CASSPEQLSFGGYTF. CDR3 DNA sequence: TGTGCCAGCTCACCAGAACAGCTCTCGTTCGGGGGCTACACCTTC.